This T cell receptor (beta chain) was identified in a study of radiation and T cells in renal cell carcinoma. Findings and caveats of the study: In blood, top tumor clones expanded by 2 weeks, shrinking by 4. Pretreatment tumor biopsies were lacking, so baseline clonotypes are unknown.

Details on this clone: Its specificity is not known.

Regarding time point: blood 2 weeks post-SBRT. Treatment denoted: 15 Gy SBRT to primary tumor, nephrectomy 4 weeks later. Blood was sampled at baseline, 2 weeks and 4 weeks after SBRT. The patient's renal cell carcinoma had clear cell pathology. Germline CDR1 and CDR2: SEHNR and FQNEAQ (reference sequence). The CDR3 contains 17 residues. The V and J ends lost 0 bases and 9 bases respectively, with 18 bases between them. Clones were sequenced by immunoSEQ multiplex PCR, and TCRdb holds only the in-frame ones, with some missing. The sample lists roughly 150,000 clones, approximately 90% occurring once. Sequenced here: blood, sampled from a patient whose treatment included radiotherapy and nephrectomy. The chain recombines TRBV7-9 with TRBJ1-6; D possibly corresponds to TRBD1 (5 bases). This TCR was sampled from a woman in her forties or fifties with renal cell carcinoma. The CDR3, as DNA: TGTGCCAGCAGCTTAGCGGAGCAGGGAAAAACTCTTTCACCCCTCCACTTT. Its translation is CASSLAEQGKTLSPLHF.